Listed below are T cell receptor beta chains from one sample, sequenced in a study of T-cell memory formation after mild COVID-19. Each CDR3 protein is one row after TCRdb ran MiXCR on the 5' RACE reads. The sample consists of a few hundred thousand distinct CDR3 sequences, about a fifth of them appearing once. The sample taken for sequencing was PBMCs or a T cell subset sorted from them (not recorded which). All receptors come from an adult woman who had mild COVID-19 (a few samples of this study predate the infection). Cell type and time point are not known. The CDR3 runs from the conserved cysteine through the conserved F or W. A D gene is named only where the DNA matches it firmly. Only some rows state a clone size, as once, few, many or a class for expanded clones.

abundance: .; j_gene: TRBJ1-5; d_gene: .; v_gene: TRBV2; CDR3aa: CASSGVSGANQPQHF; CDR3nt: TGTGCCAGCAGCGGAGTGTCAGGGGCCAATCAGCCCCAGCATTTT
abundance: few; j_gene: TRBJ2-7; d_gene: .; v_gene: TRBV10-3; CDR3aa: CATGDYEQYF; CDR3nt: TGTGCCACAGGAGACTACGAGCAGTACTTC
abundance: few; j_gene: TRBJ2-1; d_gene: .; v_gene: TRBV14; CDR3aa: CASSQARVGYNEQFF; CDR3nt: TGTGCCAGCAGCCAAGCGAGGGTTGGCTACAATGAGCAGTTCTTC
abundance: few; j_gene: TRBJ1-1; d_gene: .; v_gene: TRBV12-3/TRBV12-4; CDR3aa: CASSSGHRVEAFF; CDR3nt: TGTGCCAGCAGCTCGGGACATAGAGTTGAAGCTTTCTTT
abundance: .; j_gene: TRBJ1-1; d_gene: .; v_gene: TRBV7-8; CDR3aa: CASSYTGPQDTEAFF; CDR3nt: TGTGCCAGCAGCTACACAGGCCCCCAGGACACTGAAGCTTTCTTT
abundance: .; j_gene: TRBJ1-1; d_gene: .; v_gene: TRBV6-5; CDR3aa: CASTPGWVVRNTEAFF; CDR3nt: TGTGCCAGCACCCCCGGGTGGGTCGTTAGGAACACTGAAGCTTTCTTT
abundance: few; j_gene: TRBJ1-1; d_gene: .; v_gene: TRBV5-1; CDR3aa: CASSLVGRSRAFF; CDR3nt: TGCGCCAGCAGCTTGGTGGGACGCAGCCGGGCTTTCTTT
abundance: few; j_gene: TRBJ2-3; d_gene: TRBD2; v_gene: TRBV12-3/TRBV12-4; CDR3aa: CASRRSGRSTDTQYF; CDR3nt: TGTGCCAGCAGACGTAGCGGGAGGAGCACAGATACGCAGTATTTT
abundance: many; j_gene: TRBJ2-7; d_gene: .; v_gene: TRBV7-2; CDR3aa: CASSLEPGSVLEQYF; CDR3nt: TGTGCCAGCAGCTTAGAACCAGGGTCCGTTCTCGAGCAGTACTTC
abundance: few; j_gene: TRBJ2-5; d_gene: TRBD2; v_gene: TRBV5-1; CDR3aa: CASSFLRSSGGPIRKRETQYF; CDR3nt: TGCGCCAGCAGCTTCCTCCGTTCTTCGGGGGGGCCAATCCGGAAGCGAGAGACCCAGTACTTC
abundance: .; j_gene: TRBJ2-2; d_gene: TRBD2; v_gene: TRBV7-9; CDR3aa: CASSLALRRGLAGEANTGELFF; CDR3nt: TGTGCCAGCAGCTTAGCGCTAAGAAGGGGACTAGCGGGAGAAGCGAACACCGGGGAGCTGTTTTTT
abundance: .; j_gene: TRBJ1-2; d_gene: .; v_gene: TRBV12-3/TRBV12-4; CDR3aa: CASHTRGSGGYGYTF; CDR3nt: TGTGCCAGTCACACCCGGGGGAGCGGCGGCTATGGCTACACCTTC
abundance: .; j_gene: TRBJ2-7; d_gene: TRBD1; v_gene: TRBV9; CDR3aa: CASSVATGLEYEQYF; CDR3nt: TGTGCCAGCAGCGTAGCGACAGGGCTCGAATACGAGCAGTACTTC
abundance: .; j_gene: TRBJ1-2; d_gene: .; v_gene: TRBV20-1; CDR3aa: CSARDRPLGDYGYTF; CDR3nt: TGCAGTGCTAGAGATAGGCCACTGGGGGACTATGGCTACACCTTC
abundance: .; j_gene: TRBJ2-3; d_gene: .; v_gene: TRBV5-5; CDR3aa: CASSSDTEDTQYF; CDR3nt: TGTGCCAGCAGCTCTGACACCGAAGATACGCAGTATTTT
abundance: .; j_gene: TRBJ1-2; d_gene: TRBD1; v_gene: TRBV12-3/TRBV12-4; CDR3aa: CASSLGQGTGYGYTF; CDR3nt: TGTGCCAGCAGTCTAGGACAGGGGACTGGCTATGGCTACACCTTC
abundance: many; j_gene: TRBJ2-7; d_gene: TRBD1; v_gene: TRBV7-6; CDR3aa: CASSPSTGDFSYEQYF; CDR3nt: TGTGCCAGCAGCCCCTCGACAGGGGATTTTAGTTACGAGCAGTACTTC
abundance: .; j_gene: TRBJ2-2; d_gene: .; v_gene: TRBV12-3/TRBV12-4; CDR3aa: CASSSLTRPGAGELFF; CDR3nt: TGTGCCAGCAGTTCCCTGACCCGACCTGGGGCCGGGGAGCTGTTTTTT
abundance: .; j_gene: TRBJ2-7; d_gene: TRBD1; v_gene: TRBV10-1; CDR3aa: CASVNRGLIIYEQYF; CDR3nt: TGCGCCAGCGTAAACAGGGGGCTTATAATCTACGAGCAGTACTTC
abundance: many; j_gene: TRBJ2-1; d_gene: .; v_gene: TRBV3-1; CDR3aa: CASSRGGGKFF; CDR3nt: TGTGCCAGCAGCCGGGGAGGGGGCAAGTTCTTC
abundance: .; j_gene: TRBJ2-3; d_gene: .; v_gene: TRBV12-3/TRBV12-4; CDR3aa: CASSHGLSAGTDTQYF; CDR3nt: TGTGCCAGCAGTCACGGACTGTCCGCTGGCACAGATACGCAGTATTTT
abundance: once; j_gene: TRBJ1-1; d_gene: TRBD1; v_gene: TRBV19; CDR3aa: CASSMDRGQDTEAFF; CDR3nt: TGTGCCAGTAGTATGGACAGGGGCCAGGACACTGAAGCTTTCTTT
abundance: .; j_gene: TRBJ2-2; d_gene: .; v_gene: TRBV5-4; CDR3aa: CASSDVGGQSGWELFF; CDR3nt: TGTGCCAGCAGCGACGTCGGGGGACAGAGTGGCTGGGAGCTGTTTTTT
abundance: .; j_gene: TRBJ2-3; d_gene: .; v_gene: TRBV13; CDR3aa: CASSPGRRTDTQYF; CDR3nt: TGTGCCAGCAGCCCAGGGCGTCGCACAGATACGCAGTATTTT
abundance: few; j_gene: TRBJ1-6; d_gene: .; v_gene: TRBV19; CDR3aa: CASRPQGSNSPLHF; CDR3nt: TGTGCCAGTAGGCCACAGGGATCCAATTCACCCCTCCACTTT
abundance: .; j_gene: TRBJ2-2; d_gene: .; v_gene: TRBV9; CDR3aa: CASSVSITVRSVSGELFF; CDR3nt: TGTGCCAGCAGCGTAAGCATCACGGTTAGGTCGGTTTCCGGGGAGCTGTTTTTT
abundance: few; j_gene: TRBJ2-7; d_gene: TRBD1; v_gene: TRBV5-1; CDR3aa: CASSWAQGIYEQYF; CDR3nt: TGCGCCAGCAGCTGGGCACAGGGGATCTACGAGCAGTACTTC
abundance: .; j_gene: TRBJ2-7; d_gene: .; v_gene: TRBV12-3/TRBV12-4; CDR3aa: CASSSSGGKRSEQYF; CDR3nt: TGTGCCAGCAGTTCATCAGGTGGGAAACGGAGCGAGCAGTACTTC
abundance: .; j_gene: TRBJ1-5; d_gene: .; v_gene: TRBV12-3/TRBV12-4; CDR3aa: CASSLIGTLQPQHF; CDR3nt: TGTGCCAGCAGTTTAATCGGGACCCTACAGCCCCAGCATTTT
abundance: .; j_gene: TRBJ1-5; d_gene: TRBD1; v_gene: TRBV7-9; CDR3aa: CASSLSFGGGDGNQPQHF; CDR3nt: TGTGCCAGCAGCTTATCTTTTGGAGGGGGCGATGGCAATCAGCCCCAGCATTTT
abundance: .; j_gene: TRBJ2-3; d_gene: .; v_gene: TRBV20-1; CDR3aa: CSARAGAGDTQYF; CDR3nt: TGCAGTGCTAGGGCAGGGGCAGGGGATACGCAGTATTTT
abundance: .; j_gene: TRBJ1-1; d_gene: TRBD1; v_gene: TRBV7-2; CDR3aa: CASSLVTGVNTEAFF; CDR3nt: TGTGCCAGCAGCTTAGTGACAGGGGTGAACACTGAAGCTTTCTTT
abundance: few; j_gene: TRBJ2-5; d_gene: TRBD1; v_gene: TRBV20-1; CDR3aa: CSAGQGRRVAQETQYF; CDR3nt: TGCAGTGCGGGACAGGGTAGGCGTGTGGCTCAAGAGACCCAGTACTTC
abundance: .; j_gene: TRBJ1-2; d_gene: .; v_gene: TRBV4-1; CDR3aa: CASSPYAGYYGYTF; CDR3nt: TGCGCCAGCAGCCCTTATGCAGGGTACTATGGCTACACCTTC
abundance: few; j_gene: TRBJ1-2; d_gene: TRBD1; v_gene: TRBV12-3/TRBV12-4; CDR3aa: CASSPSTGGANGYTF; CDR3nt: TGTGCCAGCAGTCCATCGACAGGGGGCGCGAATGGCTACACCTTC
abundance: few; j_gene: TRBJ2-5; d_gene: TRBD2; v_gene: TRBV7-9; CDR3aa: CASSFGTIQETQYF; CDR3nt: TGTGCCAGCAGCTTTGGGACTATTCAAGAGACCCAGTACTTC
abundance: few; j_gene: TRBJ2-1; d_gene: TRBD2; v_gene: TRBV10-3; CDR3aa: CAITAGDGWDNEQFF; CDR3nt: TGTGCCATCACGGCGGGAGATGGGTGGGACAATGAGCAGTTCTTC
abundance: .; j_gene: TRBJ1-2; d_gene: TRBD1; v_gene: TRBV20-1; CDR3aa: CSARPRKQGLVYGYTF; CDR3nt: TGCAGTGCTAGACCTCGGAAACAGGGGCTCGTCTATGGCTACACCTTC
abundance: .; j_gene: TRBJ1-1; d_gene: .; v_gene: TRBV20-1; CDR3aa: CSARDEKGGTEAFF; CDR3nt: TGCAGTGCTAGAGATGAAAAGGGGGGCACTGAAGCTTTCTTT
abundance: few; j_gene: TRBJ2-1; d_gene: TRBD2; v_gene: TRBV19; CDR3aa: CASSTGRAYNEQFF; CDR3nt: TGTGCCAGTAGTACAGGGAGGGCCTACAATGAGCAGTTCTTC
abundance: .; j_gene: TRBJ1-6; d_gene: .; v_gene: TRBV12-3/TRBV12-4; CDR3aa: CASSLGRESSSPLHF; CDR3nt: TGTGCCAGCAGTTTAGGCAGGGAGTCGTCGTCACCCCTCCACTTT
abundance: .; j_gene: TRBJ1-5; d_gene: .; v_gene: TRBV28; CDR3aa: CASSPILNQPQHF; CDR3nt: TGTGCCAGCAGTCCGATCCTTAATCAGCCCCAGCATTTT
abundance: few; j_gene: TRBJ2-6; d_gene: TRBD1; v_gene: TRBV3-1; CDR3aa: CASSPRDRAVGANVLTF; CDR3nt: TGTGCCAGCAGCCCCCGGGACAGGGCTGTTGGGGCCAACGTCCTGACTTTC
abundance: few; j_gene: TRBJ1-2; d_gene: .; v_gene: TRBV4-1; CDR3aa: CASSQDWHTNYGYTF; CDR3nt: TGCGCCAGCAGCCAAGATTGGCATACTAACTATGGCTACACCTTC
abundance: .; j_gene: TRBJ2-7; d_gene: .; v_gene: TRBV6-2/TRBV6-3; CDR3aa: CASSYSMFQSAPYEQYF; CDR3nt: TGTGCCAGCAGTTACTCGATGTTTCAGTCTGCTCCCTACGAGCAGTACTTC
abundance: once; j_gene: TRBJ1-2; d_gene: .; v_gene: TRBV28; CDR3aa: CASSPTLPLANYGYTF; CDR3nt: TGTGCCAGCAGCCCGACGTTACCCCTAGCTAACTATGGCTACACCTTC
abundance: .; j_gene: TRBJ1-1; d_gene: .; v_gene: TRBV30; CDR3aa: CAWSVGVRGSEAFF; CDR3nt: TGTGCCTGGAGTGTAGGGGTAAGGGGTTCTGAAGCTTTCTTT
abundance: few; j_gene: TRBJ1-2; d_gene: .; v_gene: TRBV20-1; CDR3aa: CSGTVQEKGYTF; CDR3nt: TGCAGTGGGACGGTACAGGAAAAAGGCTACACCTTC
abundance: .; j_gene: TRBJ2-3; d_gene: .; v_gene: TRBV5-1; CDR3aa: CASSLAGQSTDTQYF; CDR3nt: TGCGCCAGCAGCTTGGCAGGACAGAGCACAGATACGCAGTATTTT